The following is a TCR beta chain sequence with its context. Its target is not known. Time point in this sample: persistent/refractory GD, antithyroid drugs over 5 years with positive TRAb. PBMC RNA served as the TCR library source. The data were obtained in a study of regulatory T cells in long-lasting Graves disease. Investigators prepared the TCR beta libraries by applying iRepertoire HTBI primers and Arm-PCR of CDR3 regions. Study processing details: Across the samples, identification revealed roughly 56 TRBV and over 12 TRBJ segments. Each CDR3 protein is one row after TCRdb ran MiXCR on the multiplex PCR reads. The V and J calls and clone size are TCRdb's, not the authors'. The sample has more than 300,000 distinct CDR3 sequences; around 20% are singletons. Points from the study as a whole: The persistent group shared 2,500 to 3,000 public clonotypes, more than the 966 shared by new patients.

CDR3 length: 13 residues. Germline V gene data show CDR1 as SGHRS and CDR2 as YFSETQ. Trimming stripped 6 bases from V and 9 bases from J, with 13 bases between. The chain uses TRBV5-1 and TRBJ1-6, with a weak D call TRBD1 (6 bases). This clonotype was sampled from a female donor with Graves disease. The source material was peripheral blood mononuclear cells (PBMCs), sampled when the disease was refractory, from a patient treated with antithyroid drugs. CDR3 sequence: CASTPEGGSPLHF. The DNA for the CDR3 is TGCGCCAGCACACCGGAGGGGGGTTCACCCCTCCACTTT.